In this sample, the clone carrying this T cell receptor (beta chain) turned up a few times. At one end, the junction sequence differs from germline, possibly due to a read error. Sample-barcoded 5' priming and a J-beta primer mix drove a second PCR of about 7 to 12 cycles. TCRdb re-called the 5' RACE reads with MiXCR, one entry per CDR3 protein. The table includes fewer than 600,000 distinct CDR3 sequences, over 25% detected once. The data belong to a study of blood T cells in healthy people across ages. Germline V gene data show CDR1 as MDHEN and CDR2 as SYDVKM. This CDR3 contains 11 residues. This sample also belongs to another study, concerning T cells of mothers and their children. That study reports: The shaping of TCR recombination output by thymic selection is similar in related and unrelated pairs.

The material sequenced was blood. This clonotype originated in a boy younger than 10 in good health. The rearrangement links TRBV28 to TRBJ2-5; D is possibly TRBD1 (5 bases). In DNA form, the CDR3 reads TGTGCCAGCAGTTCTGGACAAGGTGGTAACTTC. It translates to CASSSGQGGNF. Complete variable domain (other parts from reference TRBV28 and TRBJ2-5): DVKVTQSSRYLVKRTGEKVFLECVQDMDHENMFWYRQDPGLGLRLIYFSYDVKMKEKGDIPEGYSVSREKKERFSLILESASTNQTSMYLCASSSGQGGNFGPGTRLLVL.